The subject of this entry is one T cell receptor (beta chain). The germline V gene has CDR1 LGHNA and CDR2 YSLEER. This CDR3 has 14 amino acids. Trimming took off 0 bases at V and 4 bases at J, with 7 bases between the two ends. This entry belongs to a study of OX40 agonist ivuxolimab in advanced cancers. Overall study: Patients were dosed with the agonistic anti-OX40 (CD134) antibody ivuxolimab. Dose-escalation patients had hepatocellular carcinoma, melanoma, renal cell or head and neck cancer. Those enrolled were approximately 87% male, with a mean age of around 55 years and ages from about 20 to 80.

TCRdb keeps only in-frame clones here, not all; method: immunoSEQ multiplex PCR. The sample has tens of thousands of clones; around 80% are singletons. This chain uses TRBV4-3 with TRBJ2-1, with unresolved D. This receptor was obtained from an adult with an advanced solid tumor such as melanoma, head and neck, liver or kidney cancer. The starting material was CD4+ or CD8+ T cells sorted from blood, obtained in a trial of the OX40 agonist ivuxolimab. The CDR3 DNA follows: TGCGCCAGCAGCCAAGATAAACTTTACAATGAGCAGTTCTTC. Translation gives CASSQDKLYNEQFF.